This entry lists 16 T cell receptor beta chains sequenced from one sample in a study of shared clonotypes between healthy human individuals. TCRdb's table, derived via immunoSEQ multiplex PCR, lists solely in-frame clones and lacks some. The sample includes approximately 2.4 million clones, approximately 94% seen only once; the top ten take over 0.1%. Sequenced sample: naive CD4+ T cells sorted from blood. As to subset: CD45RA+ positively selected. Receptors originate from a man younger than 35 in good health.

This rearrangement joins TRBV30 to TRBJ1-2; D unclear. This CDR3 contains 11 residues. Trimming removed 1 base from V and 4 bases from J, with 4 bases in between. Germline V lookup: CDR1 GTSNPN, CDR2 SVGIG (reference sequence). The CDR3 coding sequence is TGTGCCTGGAGTGCAAGCTATGGCTACACCTTC. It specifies CAWSASYGYTF.

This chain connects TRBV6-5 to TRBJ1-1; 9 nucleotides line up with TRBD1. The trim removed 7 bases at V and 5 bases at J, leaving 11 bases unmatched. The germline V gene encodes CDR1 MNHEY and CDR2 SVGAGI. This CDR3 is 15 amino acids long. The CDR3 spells CASINSQGAETEAFF. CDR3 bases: TGTGCCAGCATCAATTCACAGGGGGCTGAAACTGAAGCTTTCTTT.

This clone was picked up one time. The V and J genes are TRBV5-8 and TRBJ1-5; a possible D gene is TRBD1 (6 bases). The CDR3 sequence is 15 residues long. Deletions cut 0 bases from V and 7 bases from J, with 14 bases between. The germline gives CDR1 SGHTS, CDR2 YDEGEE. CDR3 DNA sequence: TGTGCCAGCAGCTTGGTATGGGGGCTAGGACAGCCCCAGCATTTT. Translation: CASSLVWGLGQPQHF.

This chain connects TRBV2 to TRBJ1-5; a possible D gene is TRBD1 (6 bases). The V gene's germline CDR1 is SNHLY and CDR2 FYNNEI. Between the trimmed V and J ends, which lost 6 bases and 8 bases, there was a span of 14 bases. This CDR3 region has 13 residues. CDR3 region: CASRWGPQEPQHF. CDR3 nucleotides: TGTGCCAGCAGGTGGGGGCCTCAAGAGCCCCAGCATTTT.

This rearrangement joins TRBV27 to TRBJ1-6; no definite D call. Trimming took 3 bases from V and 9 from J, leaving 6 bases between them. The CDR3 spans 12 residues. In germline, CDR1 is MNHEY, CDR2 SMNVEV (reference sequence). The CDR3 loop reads CASSFTVSPLHF. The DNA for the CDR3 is TGTGCCAGCAGTTTCACCGTTTCACCCCTCCACTTT.

The CDR3 sequence is CASSFWQGDTEAFF. The CDR3 coding sequence is TGTGCCAGCAGTTTCTGGCAGGGGGACACTGAAGCTTTCTTT. The chain couples TRBV27 to TRBJ1-1, with 7 bases fitting TRBD1. The V gene end was trimmed by 3 bases and the J gene end by 3 bases; junction bases not matched to a gene: 4. Per the germline V gene, CDR1 is MNHEY and CDR2 is SMNVEV (reference sequence). There are 14 residues in the CDR3.

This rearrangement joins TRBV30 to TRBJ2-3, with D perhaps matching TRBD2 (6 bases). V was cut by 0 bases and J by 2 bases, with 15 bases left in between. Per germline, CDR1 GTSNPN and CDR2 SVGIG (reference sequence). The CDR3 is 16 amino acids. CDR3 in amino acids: CAWSVSPGEITDTQYF. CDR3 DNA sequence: TGTGCCTGGAGTGTATCCCCGGGAGAGATCACAGATACGCAGTATTTT.

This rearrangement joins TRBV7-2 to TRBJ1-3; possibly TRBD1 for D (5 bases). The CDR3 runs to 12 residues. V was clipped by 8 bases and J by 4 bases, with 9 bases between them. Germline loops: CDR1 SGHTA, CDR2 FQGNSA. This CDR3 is CASGGPGNTIYF. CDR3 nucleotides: TGTGCCAGCGGGGGTCCCGGAAACACCATATATTTT.

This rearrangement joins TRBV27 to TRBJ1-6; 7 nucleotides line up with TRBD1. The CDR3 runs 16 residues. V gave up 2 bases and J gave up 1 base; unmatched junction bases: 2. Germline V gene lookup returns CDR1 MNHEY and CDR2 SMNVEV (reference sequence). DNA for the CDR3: TGTGCCAGCAGTTTAGGGACAGCATCCTATAATTCACCCCTCCACTTT. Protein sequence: CASSLGTASYNSPLHF.

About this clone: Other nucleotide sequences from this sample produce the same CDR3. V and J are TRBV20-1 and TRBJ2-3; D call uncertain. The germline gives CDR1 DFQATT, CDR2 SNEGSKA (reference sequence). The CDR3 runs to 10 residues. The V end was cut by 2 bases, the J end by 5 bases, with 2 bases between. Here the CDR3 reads CSARIDTQYF. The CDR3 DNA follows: TGCAGTGCTAGAATAGATACGCAGTATTTT.

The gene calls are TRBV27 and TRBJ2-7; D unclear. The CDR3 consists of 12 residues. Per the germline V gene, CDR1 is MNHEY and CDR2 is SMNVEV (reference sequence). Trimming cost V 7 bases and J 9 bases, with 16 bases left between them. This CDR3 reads CASNSDWGRQYF. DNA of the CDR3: TGTGCCAGCAACTCGGATTGGGGAAGGCAGTACTTC.

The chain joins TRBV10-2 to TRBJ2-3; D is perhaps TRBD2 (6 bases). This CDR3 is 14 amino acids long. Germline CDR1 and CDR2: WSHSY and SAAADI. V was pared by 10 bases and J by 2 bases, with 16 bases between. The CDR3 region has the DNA TGCGCCACCAGGCAGGGCGGGAACACAGATACGCAGTATTTT. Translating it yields CATRQGGNTDTQYF.

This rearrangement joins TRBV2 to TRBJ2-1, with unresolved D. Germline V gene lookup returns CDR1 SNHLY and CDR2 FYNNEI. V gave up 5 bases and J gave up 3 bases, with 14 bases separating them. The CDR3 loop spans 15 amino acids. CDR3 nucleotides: TGTGCCAGCAGTTCGAACCCAGCTGTCTACAATGAGCAGTTCTTC. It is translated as CASSSNPAVYNEQFF.

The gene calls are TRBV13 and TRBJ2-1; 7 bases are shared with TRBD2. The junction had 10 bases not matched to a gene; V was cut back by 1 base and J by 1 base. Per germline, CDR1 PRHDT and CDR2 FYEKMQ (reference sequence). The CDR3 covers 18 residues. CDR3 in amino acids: CASSLDTSAGASYNEQFF. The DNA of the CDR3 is TGTGCCAGCAGCTTAGATACCTCGGCGGGAGCATCCTACAATGAGCAGTTCTTC.

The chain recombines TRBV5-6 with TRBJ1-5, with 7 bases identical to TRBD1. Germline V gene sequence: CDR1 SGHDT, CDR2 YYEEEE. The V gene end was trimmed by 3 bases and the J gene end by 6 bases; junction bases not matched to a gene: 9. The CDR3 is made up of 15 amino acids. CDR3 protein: CASSSGQVGGQPQHF. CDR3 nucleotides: TGTGCCAGCAGCTCCGGACAGGTGGGGGGTCAGCCCCAGCATTTT.

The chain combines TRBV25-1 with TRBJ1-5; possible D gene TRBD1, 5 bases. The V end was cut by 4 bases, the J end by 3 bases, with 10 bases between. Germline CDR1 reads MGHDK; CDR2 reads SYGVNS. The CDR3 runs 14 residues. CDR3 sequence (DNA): TGTGCCAGCAGTGGCCAGGGCTCCAATCAGCCCCAGCATTTT. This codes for CASSGQGSNQPQHF.